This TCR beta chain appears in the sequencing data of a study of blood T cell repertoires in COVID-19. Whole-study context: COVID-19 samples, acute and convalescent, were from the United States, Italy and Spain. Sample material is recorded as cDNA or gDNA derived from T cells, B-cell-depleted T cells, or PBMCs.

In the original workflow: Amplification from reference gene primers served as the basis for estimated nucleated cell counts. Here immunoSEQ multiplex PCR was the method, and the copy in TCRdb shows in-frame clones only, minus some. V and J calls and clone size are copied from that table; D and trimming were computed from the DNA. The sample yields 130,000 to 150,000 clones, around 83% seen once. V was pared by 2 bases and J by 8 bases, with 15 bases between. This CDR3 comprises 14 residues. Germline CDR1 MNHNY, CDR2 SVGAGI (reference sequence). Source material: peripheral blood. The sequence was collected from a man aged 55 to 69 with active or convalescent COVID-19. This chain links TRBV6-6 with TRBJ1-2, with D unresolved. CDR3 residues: CASSYGGYNGGYTF. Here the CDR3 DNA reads TGTGCCAGCAGTTACGGAGGGTACAACGGGGGCTACACCTTC.